These 22 T cell receptor beta chains originate from one sample sequenced in a study of healthy donors' naive CD4 and CD8 T cells. TCR libraries were built from about 500 ng of total RNA by linear amplification. TCRdb re-called the reads with MiXCR, one entry per CDR3 protein. The table shows about 180,000 distinct CDR3 sequences, with 74% occurring only once. Source material: naive CD4+ and CD8+ T cells sorted from blood, pooled from several donors. Source of these receptors: a pool of human donors in good health; the sample pools cells from several healthy donors.

The chain combines TRBV29-1 with TRBJ2-7; D is unclear. The germline CDR1 and CDR2 sequences are SQVTM and ANQGSEA. CDR3 length: 13 amino acids. V gave up 4 bases and J gave up 3 bases, with 13 bases separating them. In DNA, the CDR3 is TGCAGCGTTGTAGATTCCAAGGGCTACGAGCAGTACTTC. It specifies CSVVDSKGYEQYF.

The count of this clonotype is one. The chain combines TRBV18 with TRBJ2-2, with D maybe TRBD1 (6 bases). The V and J ends lost 5 bases and 5 bases respectively, with 9 bases between them. This CDR3 contains 13 residues. Germline-derived CDR1 and CDR2 are KGHSH and LQKENI. The CDR3 DNA sequence: TGTGCCAGCTCAGAAACAGGGACCGGGGAGCTGTTTTTT. Residues: CASSETGTGELFF. The full variable domain, in which reference TRBV18 and TRBJ2-2 provide the parts outside the CDR3, is NAGVMQNPRHLVRRRGQEARLRCSPMKGHSHVYWYRQLPEEGLKFMVYLQKENIIDESGMPKERFSAEFPKEGPSILRIQQVVRGDSAAYFCASSETGTGELFFGEGSRLTVL.

V is TRBV7-2 and J is TRBJ1-6; D not certain. Germline lookup yields CDR1 SGHTA and CDR2 FQGNSA. V lost 1 base, J lost 10 bases, and 8 bases lay in between. This CDR3 contains 13 residues. CDR3 protein: CASSLERISPLHF. The CDR3 DNA sequence: TGTGCCAGCAGCTTAGAGAGGATCTCACCCCTCCACTTT.

The rearrangement uses TRBV29-1 and TRBJ2-1; D remains ambiguous. The CDR3 covers 13 residues. V was pared by 4 bases and J by 4 bases, with 11 bases between. CDR1 SQVTM and CDR2 ANQGSEA come from the germline V gene. The CDR3 loop is CSVAAAGYNEQFF. DNA for the CDR3: TGCAGCGTTGCGGCAGCTGGATACAATGAGCAGTTCTTC.

The genes are TRBV29-1 and TRBJ1-2; no definite D call. This CDR3 has 12 amino acids. Germline V CDR1 and CDR2: SQVTM, ANQGSEA. V shed 3 bases and J shed 2 bases, with 7 bases lying between them. The CDR3 sequence: CSVDNRNYGYTF. The CDR3 DNA reads as TGCAGCGTTGATAATAGAAACTATGGCTACACCTTC. The full variable domain, rest sourced from reference TRBV29-1 and TRBJ1-2, is SAVISQKPSRDICQRGTSLTIQCQVDSQVTMMFWYRQQPGQSLTLIATANQGSEATYESGFVIDKFPISRPNLTFSTLTVSNMSPEDSSIYLCSVDNRNYGYTFGSGTRLTVV.

The V gene is TRBV5-5, the J gene TRBJ2-4; 9 positions agree with TRBD1. This CDR3 contains 16 residues. Germline lookup yields CDR1 SGHKS and CDR2 YYEKEE (reference sequence). The trim removed 2 bases at V and 3 bases at J, leaving 6 bases unmatched. CDR3 DNA: TGTGCCAGCAGCTTACAGGGGGCGGCTGTCAAAAACATTCAGTACTTC. As protein: CASSLQGAAVKNIQYF.

This rearrangement joins TRBV6-6 to TRBJ1-5, with a weak D call TRBD1 (5 bases). Germline V CDR1 and CDR2: MNHNY, SVGAGI (reference sequence). With 4 bases removed from V and 1 base from J, the gap between germline ends came to 8 bases. The CDR3 spans 14 residues. As DNA, the CDR3 is TGTGCCAGCAGTTGGGCAGGGAGCAATCAGCCCCAGCATTTT. Amino acids: CASSWAGSNQPQHF.

The chain employs TRBV29-1 and TRBJ2-1, with 13 nucleotides matching TRBD2. Germline V lookup: CDR1 SQVTM, CDR2 ANQGSEA. V was pared by 0 bases and J by 6 bases, with 17 bases of the junction left unmatched. There are 20 residues in the CDR3. The DNA for the CDR3 is TGCAGCGTTGAAGACCAAGGACTAGCGGGAGAGTCCCCTTATCCCAATGAGCAGTTCTTC. Residues: CSVEDQGLAGESPYPNEQFF.

V and J are TRBV5-1 and TRBJ2-7; tentatively, D is TRBD1 or TRBD2 (6 bases each). Between the trimmed V and J ends, which lost 1 base and 7 bases, there was a span of 15 bases. The CDR3 is 14 residues long. The V gene's germline CDR1 is SGHRS and CDR2 YFSETQ. CDR3 nucleotide sequence: TGCGCCAGCAGCTTGAGTGGGGGGCCTAGGGAGCAGTACTTC. Encoded protein: CASSLSGGPREQYF.

This chain connects TRBV10-3 to TRBJ2-1; no clear D gene. Germline V gene sequence: CDR1 ENHRY, CDR2 SYGVKD. V dropped 3 bases and J dropped 8 bases, with 23 bases sitting between them. The CDR3 consists of 17 residues. In nucleotides, the CDR3 is TGTGCCATCAGTGACACCTCCGGAGAGGTGGGCTCCGATGAGCAGTTCTTC. It specifies CAISDTSGEVGSDEQFF.

The V and J genes are TRBV6-6 and TRBJ2-2, with D tentatively TRBD1 (5 bases). The CDR3 has 15 amino acids. Germline V gene lookup returns CDR1 MNHNY and CDR2 SVGAGI (reference sequence). Trimming cost V 7 bases and J 6 bases, with 18 bases left between them. The DNA for the CDR3 is TGTGCCAGCAACCCGACAGACCAACTTTCCGGGGAGCTGTTTTTT. Amino acids: CASNPTDQLSGELFF.

The CDR3 region is CSAYLLAGNARRDEQFF. The CDR3 DNA follows: TGCAGTGCTTATCTACTAGCGGGAAACGCTCGGAGGGATGAGCAGTTCTTC. The chain uses TRBV20-1 and TRBJ2-1, with 10 bases fitting TRBD2. The CDR3 covers 17 residues. Per the germline V gene, CDR1 is DFQATT and CDR2 is SNEGSKA (reference sequence). V dropped 5 bases and J dropped 8; count of bases not matched to a gene: 18.

This chain links TRBV6-2 or TRBV6-3 with TRBJ2-5; D is possibly TRBD2 (6 bases). CDR1 is MNHEY and CDR2 is SVGEGT in the germline V gene. V gave up 6 bases and J gave up 5 bases, with 19 bases separating them. The CDR3 runs 15 residues. The DNA of the CDR3 is TGTGCCAGCAGAGACGGGACTGGCCTAGGGGAGACCCAGTACTTC. Its protein product is CASRDGTGLGETQYF.

The rearrangement links TRBV6-5 to TRBJ1-1; D remains ambiguous. Trimming removed 3 bases at V and 5 bases at J, with 13 bases between. The CDR3 runs to 14 residues. CDR1 and CDR2 (germline): MNHEY, SVGAGI. The CDR3 spells CASSYSARWTEAFF. The CDR3 DNA is TGTGCCAGCAGTTATAGTGCGAGGTGGACTGAAGCTTTCTTT.

CDR3 sequence reads: CATSRDRDRVDSNQPQHF. CDR3 DNA sequence: TGTGCCACCAGCAGAGACCGCGACAGGGTTGACAGCAATCAGCCCCAGCATTTT. The chain is built from TRBV15 and TRBJ1-5; 7 positions match TRBD1. CDR3 length equals 18 residues. CDR1 LNHNV and CDR2 YYDKDF come from the germline V gene (reference sequence). The junction had 9 bases not matched to a gene; V was cut back by 0 bases and J by 1 base.

The chain combines TRBV27 with TRBJ2-7; D uncertain. The V end was cut by 3 bases, the J end by 2 bases, with 17 bases between. Germline V gene lookup returns CDR1 MNHEY and CDR2 SMNVEV (reference sequence). The CDR3 spans 16 residues. In nucleotides, the CDR3 is TGTGCCAGCAGTTTCCATCGACCCGTTCCGACCTACGAGCAGTACTTC. Translation gives CASSFHRPVPTYEQYF.

This clonotype has more than one count but fewer than ten. The rearrangement links TRBV19 to TRBJ2-3, with TRBD2 matching 7 bases. J gave up 2 bases and V 7 bases, and 9 bases lay outside the gene matches. This CDR3 region has 15 residues. The germline CDR1 and CDR2 sequences are LNHDA and SQIVND (reference sequence). As DNA, the CDR3 is TGTGCCAGTACCTCGTTCCGGGACTACACAGATACGCAGTATTTT. Amino acid sequence: CASTSFRDYTDTQYF. Combining the CDR3 with reference TRBV19 and TRBJ2-3 gives the whole variable domain DGGITQSPKYLFRKEGQNVTLSCEQNLNHDAMYWYRQDPGQGLRLIYYSQIVNDFQKGDIAEGYSVSREKKESFPLTVTSAQKNPTAFYLCASTSFRDYTDTQYFGPGTRLTVL.

This clonotype was found once. The chain employs TRBV5-5 and TRBJ2-7; 10 positions agree with TRBD2. CDR1 is SGHKS, CDR2 YYEKEE, per germline (reference sequence). The CDR3 has 17 residues. Trimming removed 4 bases from V and 0 bases from J; junction bases left unmatched: 10. CDR3 region: CASSPGVASGSSYEQYF. The CDR3 DNA is TGTGCCAGCAGCCCTGGGGTGGCTAGCGGGAGCTCCTACGAGCAGTACTTC.

The rearrangement uses TRBV19 and TRBJ1-5; no firm D call. The V gene's germline CDR1 is LNHDA and CDR2 SQIVND (reference sequence). The V end lost 2 bases, the J end lost 4 bases, and 6 bases lay between the germline ends. The CDR3 is made up of 13 amino acids. The CDR3 sequence is CASSITVNQPQHF. CDR3 nucleotides: TGTGCCAGTAGTATAACGGTAAATCAGCCCCAGCATTTT.

The chain combines TRBV30 with TRBJ2-1, with TRBD1 as a possible D gene (6 bases). V was trimmed by 3 bases and J by 8 bases, leaving 14 bases between them. This CDR3 region has 13 residues. Per germline, CDR1 GTSNPN and CDR2 SVGIG (reference sequence). The CDR3 is CAWSLDRNDEQFF. CDR3 DNA sequence: TGTGCCTGGAGCTTAGACAGGAACGATGAGCAGTTCTTC.

This clonotype was observed a handful of times. This sequence joins TRBV29-1 and TRBJ2-3; 11 nucleotides line up with TRBD2. The CDR3 extends over 14 amino acids. Unmatched junction bases numbered 8, after V lost 6 bases and J lost 6 bases. Germline V gene sequence: CDR1 SQVTM, CDR2 ANQGSEA. CDR3 loop: CSVLLAGGADTQYF. CDR3 DNA: TGCAGCGTCCTTCTAGCGGGAGGAGCCGATACGCAGTATTTT.

V is TRBV19 and J is TRBJ2-7, with TRBD1 identical over 7 bases. V was clipped by 1 base and J by 2 bases; unmatched bases: 2. Germline values: CDR1 LNHDA, CDR2 SQIVND (reference sequence). This CDR3 has 14 residues. The CDR3 region is CASSIVQGAYEQYF. The CDR3 DNA is TGTGCCAGTAGTATAGTCCAGGGGGCCTACGAGCAGTACTTC.